One sample yielded the 20 T cell receptor beta chains listed below, sequenced in a study of T cells in women clearing cervical HPV infection. Sequencing was performed with immunoSEQ multiplex PCR; in TCRdb, only in-frame clones are kept and a portion is missing. Its clone listing holds about 32,000 clones. Sequencing was performed on blood buffy coat. These receptors all come from a woman between 18 and 70 years old with a cervical HPV16 infection that either progressed to CIN3+ or cleared (not recorded which).

Note on this clone: The sequenced fragment ends 3 residues before the CDR3 boundary, so the rest is inferred from the germline J gene. The genes are TRBV11-2 and TRBJ1-2; D is ambiguous. This CDR3 comprises 14 residues. V was clipped by 1 base and J by 5 bases, with 11 bases between them. Germline lookup yields CDR1 SGHAT and CDR2 FQNNGV. The covered CDR3 bases are TGTGCCAGCAGCTTAGGTGGCAGCGCTTATGGC. It codes for CASSLGGSAYG. The full-length CDR3 reads as CASSLGGSAYGYTF. The full variable domain, completed using reference TRBV11-2 and TRBJ1-2, is EAGVAQSPRYKIIEKRQSVAFWCNPISGHATLYWYQQILGQGPKLLIQFQNNGVVDDSQLPKDRFSAERLKGVDSTLKIQPAKLEDSAVYLCASSLGGSAYGYTFGSGTRLTVV.

Turning to this clone: The read stops 3 residues short of the end of the CDR3; the missing end is completed from the germline J gene. The chain joins TRBV20-1 to TRBJ2-7, with 7 positions matching TRBD1. This CDR3 comprises 14 residues. Germline V CDR1 and CDR2: DFQATT, SNEGSKA (reference sequence). Trimming removed 0 bases from V and 5 bases from J; junction bases left unmatched: 7. Here the CDR3 reads CSARDRRQGHEQYF. The CDR3 bases that were read are TGCAGTGCTAGAGATAGGCGACAGGGCCACGAG.

Worth noting for this clone: With the read ending 3 residues before the CDR3 end, the germline J gene is used to fill in that end. The rearrangement uses TRBV2 and TRBJ1-3; D perhaps matches TRBD1 (6 bases). Between the trimmed V and J ends, which lost 6 bases and 2 bases, there was a span of 14 bases. CDR1 SNHLY and CDR2 FYNNEI come from the germline V gene. This CDR3 spans 15 amino acids. CDR3 DNA (partial): TGTGCCAGCAGCCCAAAAGGGGGTGCTGGAAACACC. Translating it yields CASSPKGGAGNT. The entire CDR3 is CASSPKGGAGNTIYF.

In the case of this clone: The read falls 3 residues short of the CDR3 end, and the missing part is taken from the germline J gene. The chain recombines TRBV20-1 with TRBJ2-1, with 9 bases that match TRBD2. The germline CDR1 and CDR2 sequences are DFQATT and SNEGSKA (reference sequence). V lost 3 bases to trimming and J lost 8 bases; unmatched junction nucleotides: 8. The CDR3 spans 14 residues. The part of the CDR3 DNA that was read is TGCAGTGCTAGGGTGGGGACTAGCCTCTATGAG. Protein sequence: CSARVGTSLYE. The whole CDR3 sequence reads CSARVGTSLYEQFF.

This clone registers medium-sized by frequency. The CDR3 is cut off 3 residues early in the read; its end comes from the germline J gene. This chain uses TRBV15 with TRBJ2-5; 10 bases align to TRBD1. Germline lookup yields CDR1 LNHNV and CDR2 YYDKDF (reference sequence). V trimming: 0 bases; J trimming: 5 bases; junction bases outside the gene matches: 3. The CDR3 is made up of 15 amino acids. CDR3 bases read: TGTGCCACCAGCAGAGATGACAGGGGGCGGGAGACC. Translation: CATSRDDRGRET. The full CDR3 sequence reads CATSRDDRGRETQYF.

Comments on this clone: Read data end 3 residues before the CDR3 end; the end is taken from the germline J gene. The chain carries TRBV15 and TRBJ2-1; 8 positions match TRBD1. V lost 3 bases to trimming and J lost 5 bases; unmatched junction nucleotides: 9. The CDR3 is 16 residues long. Germline CDR1 and CDR2: LNHNV and YYDKDF (reference sequence). The part of the CDR3 DNA that was read is TGTGCCACCAGCAGGGGTACGACAGGGGTCCACAATGAG. It yields the protein CATSRGTTGVHNE. The complete CDR3 sequence is CATSRGTTGVHNEQFF.

Turning to this clone: The CDR3 end is not reached by the read, which stops 3 residues before it; the germline J gene fills it in. The V gene is TRBV10-2, the J gene TRBJ2-7, with 7 bases that match TRBD1. This CDR3 contains 13 residues. V trimming: 9 bases; J trimming: 5 bases; junction bases outside the gene matches: 10. Germline-derived CDR1 and CDR2 are WSHSY and SAAADI. The CDR3 bases that were read are TGCGCCAGTCGTGGACAGGAAGCTCACGAG. Encoded protein: CASRGQEAHE. The entire CDR3 protein reads CASRGQEAHEQYF.

As for this clone: The sequence runs out 3 residues before the end of the CDR3; the remainder is reconstructed from the germline J gene. The chain has TRBV12-3 or TRBV12-4 and TRBJ1-5; 11 nucleotides match TRBD1. The V and J ends lost 7 bases and 4 bases, in that order; junction bases with no gene match: 6. This CDR3 is 15 amino acids long. The sequenced part of the CDR3 DNA is TGTGCCAGCAATTCAGGACAGGGGGCGAATCAGCCC. Translated, it gives CASNSGQGANQP. The full CDR3 reads CASNSGQGANQPQHF.

Worth noting for this clone: The read terminates 3 residues before the CDR3 end, so the remaining end is supplied by the germline J gene. This chain links TRBV10-3 with TRBJ2-7; D not certain. CDR1 is ENHRY and CDR2 is SYGVKD in the germline V gene. V was trimmed by 3 bases and J by 0 bases, leaving 12 bases between them. The CDR3 totals 15 residues. The CDR3 sequence is CAISDPAVISYEQYF. The DNA read from the CDR3 is TGTGCCATCAGTGACCCCGCGGTTATCTCCTACGAG.

As for this clone: The read finishes 3 residues shy of the CDR3 end, and the germline J gene is used to complete it. The rearrangement joins TRBV5-1 to TRBJ1-1; 9 nucleotides agree with TRBD1. CDR3 size: 15 residues. Germline-derived CDR1 and CDR2 are SGHRS and YFSETQ. V trimming: 2 bases; J trimming: 1 base; junction bases outside the gene matches: 3. CDR3 sequence: CASSFGQGRNTEAFF. The CDR3 DNA, read in part, is TGCGCCAGCAGCTTTGGACAGGGGCGGAACACTGAA.

As for this clone: The read ends 3 residues shy of where the CDR3 ends; the end is completed using the germline J gene. The chain links TRBV12-3 or TRBV12-4 to TRBJ2-7; tentative D call: TRBD1 (6 bases). CDR3 length: 14 residues. V lost 5 bases to trimming and J lost 2 bases, with 13 bases between them. The CDR3 loop is CASSAANRAYEQYF. The CDR3 bases that were read are TGTGCCAGCAGTGCCGCGAACAGGGCCTACGAG.

Of note for this clone: Coverage ceases 3 residues before the CDR3 finishes, and the germline J gene fills in the end. J is TRBJ2-1 and V is TRBV6-2 or TRBV6-3, with a tentative D call TRBD2 (6 bases). V was cut by 2 bases and J by 0 bases, with 11 bases left in between. CDR1 MNHEY and CDR2 SVGEGT come from the germline V gene. The CDR3 totals 16 residues. The CDR3 bases that were read are TGTGCCAGCAGTTACCGGCGGGGAGACTCCTACAATGAG. Residues: CASSYRRGDSYNE. The entire CDR3 protein reads CASSYRRGDSYNEQFF.

With regard to this clone: The read comes to an end 3 residues before the CDR3 does, leaving the germline J gene to fill in the end. The rearrangement links TRBV19 to TRBJ1-1; D remains ambiguous. Germline assignment: CDR1 LNHDA and CDR2 SQIVND (reference sequence). This CDR3 has 12 amino acids. Trimming removed 8 bases at V and 2 bases at J, with 9 bases between. Partial CDR3 DNA: TGTGCCAGTGGTTGGGCCAACACTGAA. Amino acids: CASGWANTE. The CDR3, in full, reads CASGWANTEAFF.

On this clone: The CDR3 end is not reached by the read, which stops 3 residues before it; the germline J gene fills it in. The rearrangement uses TRBV19 and TRBJ2-4; unclear D gene. The CDR3 is 18 residues long. Germline V CDR1 and CDR2: LNHDA, SQIVND (reference sequence). V was clipped by 7 bases and J by 0 bases, with 22 bases between them. CDR3 bases read: TGTGCCAGTACTAAGGTGTCAGGCGAGACCGTAGCCAAAAACATT. As protein: CASTKVSGETVAKNI. The full CDR3 is CASTKVSGETVAKNIQYF. Full variable domain (rest looked up from reference TRBV19 and TRBJ2-4): DGGITQSPKYLFRKEGQNVTLSCEQNLNHDAMYWYRQDPGQGLRLIYYSQIVNDFQKGDIAEGYSVSREKKESFPLTVTSAQKNPTAFYLCASTKVSGETVAKNIQYFGAGTRLSVL.

The part of the CDR3 DNA that was read is TGTGCCAGTAGTACGGACAGGGGGTACGAG. Translated: CASSTDRGYE. The CDR3 reads in full as CASSTDRGYEQYF. This chain connects TRBV19 to TRBJ2-7, with 10 positions matching TRBD1. The read ends 3 residues shy of where the CDR3 ends; the end is completed using the germline J gene. CDR1 LNHDA and CDR2 SQIVND come from the germline V gene (reference sequence). J gave up 4 bases and V 4 bases, and 1 base lay outside the gene matches. The CDR3 length is 13 residues.

Regarding this clone: The read falls 3 residues short of the CDR3 end, and the missing part is taken from the germline J gene. This chain uses TRBV5-6 with TRBJ2-4; the D gene is possibly TRBD1 (6 bases). The V and J ends lost 2 bases and 6 bases respectively, with 9 bases between them. CDR1 SGHDT and CDR2 YYEEEE come from the germline V gene. The CDR3 length is 13 residues. CDR3 in amino acids: CASSLGRGNIQYF. The CDR3 DNA, read in part, is TGTGCCAGCAGCTTAGGCAGGGGAAACATT.

On this clone: The read terminates 3 residues before the CDR3 end, so the remaining end is supplied by the germline J gene. The chain combines TRBV7-7 with TRBJ2-1, with 8 bases aligning to TRBD2. Germline values: CDR1 SSHAT, CDR2 FNYEAQ (reference sequence). CDR3 size: 16 residues. With V trimmed by 2 bases and J by 8 bases, 11 bases remained unmatched. The CDR3 protein is CASSLIGGGGTDEQFF. The part of the CDR3 DNA that was read is TGTGCCAGCAGCTTAATTGGAGGCGGGGGGACTGATGAG.

The covered CDR3 bases are TGCGCCAGCAGCGGGGGACAGGGGAGAGAGACC. Residues: CASSGGQGRET. The whole CDR3 is CASSGGQGRETQYF. V usage is TRBV5-1 and J usage is TRBJ2-5; 10 bases fit TRBD1. The DNA ends 3 residues before the CDR3 does, and the rest of the CDR3 is filled in from the germline J gene. Germline CDR1 SGHRS, CDR2 YFSETQ. The V gene end was trimmed by 4 bases and the J gene end by 4 bases; junction bases not matched to a gene: 4. The CDR3 loop spans 14 amino acids.

This clone is labeled medium-sized based on frequency. The read ends 3 residues shy of where the CDR3 ends; the end is completed using the germline J gene. The V gene is TRBV18, the J gene TRBJ2-4, with D tentatively TRBD1 or TRBD2 (5 bases each). Germline V gene sequence: CDR1 KGHSH, CDR2 LQKENI. The V end was cut by 3 bases, the J end by 7 bases, with 13 bases between. The CDR3 consists of 14 residues. CDR3 DNA (partial): TGTGCCAGCTCACCGTCAACAGAGGGGAACATT. Translation: CASSPSTEGNI. The whole CDR3 is CASSPSTEGNIQYF.

As concerns this clone: The observed sequence ends 3 residues before the CDR3 terminus, with the missing tail filled in from the germline J gene. The rearrangement joins TRBV20-1 to TRBJ1-2, with unresolved D. V was trimmed by 7 bases and J by 2 bases, leaving 14 bases between them. The CDR3 has 13 amino acids. Germline V gene lookup returns CDR1 DFQATT and CDR2 SNEGSKA (reference sequence). CDR3 DNA (partial): TGCAGTGTCCCGTCCGGTAGCAACTATGGC. Its protein product is CSVPSGSNYG. In full, the CDR3 is CSVPSGSNYGYTF.